The sequence of this T cell receptor beta chain was determined in a study of OX40 agonist ivuxolimab in advanced cancers. About the study: It was ivuxolimab, an agonistic anti-OX40 (CD134) antibody, that patients were treated with.

Data came from immunoSEQ multiplex PCR; TCRdb stores just in-frame clones and leaves some out. The sample has roughly 19,000 clones, about 88% seen once. From germline, CDR1 is MRHNA and CDR2 SNTAGT. The CDR3 totals 14 residues. The V end was cut by 6 bases, the J end by 2 bases, with 11 bases between. This sequence joins TRBV6-4 and TRBJ1-5, with D perhaps matching TRBD1 (5 bases). This TCR was sampled from an adult with an advanced solid tumor such as melanoma, head and neck, liver or kidney cancer. The sequenced sample was CD4+ or CD8+ T cells sorted from blood, obtained in a trial of the OX40 agonist ivuxolimab. CDR3 region: CASSRESGNQPQHF. Written as DNA, the CDR3 is TGTGCCAGCAGCAGGGAAAGCGGCAATCAGCCCCAGCATTTT.